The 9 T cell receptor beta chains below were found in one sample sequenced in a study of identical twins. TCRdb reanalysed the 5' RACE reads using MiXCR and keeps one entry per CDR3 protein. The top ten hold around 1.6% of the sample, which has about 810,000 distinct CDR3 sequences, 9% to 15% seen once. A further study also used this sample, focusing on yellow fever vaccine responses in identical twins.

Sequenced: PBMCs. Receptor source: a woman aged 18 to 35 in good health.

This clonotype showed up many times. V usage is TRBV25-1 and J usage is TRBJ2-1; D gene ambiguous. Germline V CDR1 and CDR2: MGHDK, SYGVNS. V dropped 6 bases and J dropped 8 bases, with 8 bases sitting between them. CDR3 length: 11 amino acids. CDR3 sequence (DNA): TGTGCCAGCAGCCTCATGTATGAGCAGTTCTTC. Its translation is CASSLMYEQFF.

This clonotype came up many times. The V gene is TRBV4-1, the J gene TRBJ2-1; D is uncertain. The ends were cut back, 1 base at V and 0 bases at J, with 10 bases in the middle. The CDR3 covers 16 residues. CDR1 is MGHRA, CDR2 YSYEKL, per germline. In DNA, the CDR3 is TGCGCCAGCAGCCAAGTCGACATGATCTCCTACAATGAGCAGTTCTTC. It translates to CASSQVDMISYNEQFF.

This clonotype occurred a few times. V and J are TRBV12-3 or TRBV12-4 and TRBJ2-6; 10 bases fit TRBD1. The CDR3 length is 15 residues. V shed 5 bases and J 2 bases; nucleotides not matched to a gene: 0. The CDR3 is CASSGTGAGANVLTF. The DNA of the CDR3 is TGTGCCAGCAGTGGGACAGGGGCTGGGGCCAACGTCCTGACTTTC.

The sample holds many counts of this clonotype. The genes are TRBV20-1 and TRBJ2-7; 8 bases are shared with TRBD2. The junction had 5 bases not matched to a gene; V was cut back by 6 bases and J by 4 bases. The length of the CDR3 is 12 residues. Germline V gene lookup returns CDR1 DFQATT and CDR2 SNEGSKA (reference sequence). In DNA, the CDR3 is TGCAGTGCGGCCAGCGGGGGTTACGAGCAGTACGTC. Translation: CSAASGGYEQYV.

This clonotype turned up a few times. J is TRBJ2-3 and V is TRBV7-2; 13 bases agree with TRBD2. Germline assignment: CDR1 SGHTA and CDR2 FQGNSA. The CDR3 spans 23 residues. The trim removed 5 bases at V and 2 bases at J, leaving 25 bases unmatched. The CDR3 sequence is CASSVILMLGTSGTAEVTDTQYF. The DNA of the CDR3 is TGTGCCAGCAGCGTTATACTGATGCTGGGGACTAGCGGGACTGCTGAGGTCACAGATACGCAGTATTTT.

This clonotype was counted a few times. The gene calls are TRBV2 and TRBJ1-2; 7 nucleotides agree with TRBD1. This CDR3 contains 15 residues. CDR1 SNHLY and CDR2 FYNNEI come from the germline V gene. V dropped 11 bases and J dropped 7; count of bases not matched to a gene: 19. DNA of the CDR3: TGTGCCCGCGACTTAATCACGGGACAGACTGGTGGCTACACCTTC. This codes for CARDLITGQTGGYTF.

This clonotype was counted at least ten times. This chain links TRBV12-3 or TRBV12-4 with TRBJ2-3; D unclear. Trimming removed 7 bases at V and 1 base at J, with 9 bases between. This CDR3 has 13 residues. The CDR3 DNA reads TGTGCCAGCATCTGGACCGGCACAGATACGCAGTATTTT. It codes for CASIWTGTDTQYF.

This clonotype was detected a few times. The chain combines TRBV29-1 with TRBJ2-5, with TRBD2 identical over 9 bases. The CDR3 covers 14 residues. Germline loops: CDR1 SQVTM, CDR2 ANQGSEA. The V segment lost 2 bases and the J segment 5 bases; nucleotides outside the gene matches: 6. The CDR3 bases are TGCAGCGTTGAACCTAGCGGGATAGGGGAGACCCAGTACTTC. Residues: CSVEPSGIGETQYF.

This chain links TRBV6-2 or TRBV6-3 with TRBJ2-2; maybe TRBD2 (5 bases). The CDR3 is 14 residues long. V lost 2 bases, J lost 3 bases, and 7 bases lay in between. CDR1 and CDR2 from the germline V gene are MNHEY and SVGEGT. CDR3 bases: TGTGCCAGCAGTTACACTAGTGACACCGGGGAGCTGTTTTTT. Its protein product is CASSYTSDTGELFF.